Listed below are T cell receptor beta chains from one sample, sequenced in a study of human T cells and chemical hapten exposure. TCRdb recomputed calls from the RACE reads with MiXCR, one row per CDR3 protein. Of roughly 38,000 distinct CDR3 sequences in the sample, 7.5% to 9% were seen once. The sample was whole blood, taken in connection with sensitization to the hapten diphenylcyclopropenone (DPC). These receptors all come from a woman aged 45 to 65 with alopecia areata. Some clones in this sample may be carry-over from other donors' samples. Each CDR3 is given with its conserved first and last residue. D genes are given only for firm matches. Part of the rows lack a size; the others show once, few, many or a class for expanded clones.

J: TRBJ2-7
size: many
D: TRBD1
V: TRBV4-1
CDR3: CASSQQTGESYEQYF

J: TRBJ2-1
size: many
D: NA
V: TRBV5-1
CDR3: CASSLDGASNEQFF

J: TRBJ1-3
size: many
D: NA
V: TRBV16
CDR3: CASSQFTSGNTIYF

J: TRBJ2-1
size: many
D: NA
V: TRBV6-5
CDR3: CASSYSPHGMDEQFF

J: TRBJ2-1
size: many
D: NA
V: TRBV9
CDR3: CASSAHDRIYNEQFF

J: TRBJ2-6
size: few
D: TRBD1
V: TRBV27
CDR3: CASSLFGQGALEANVLTF

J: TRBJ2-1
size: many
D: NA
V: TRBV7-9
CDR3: CASSLDWNEQFF

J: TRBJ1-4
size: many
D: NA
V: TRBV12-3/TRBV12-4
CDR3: CASGPSQGVLGKLFF

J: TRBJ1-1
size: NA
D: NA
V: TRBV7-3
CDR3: CASSLNSGVTEAFF

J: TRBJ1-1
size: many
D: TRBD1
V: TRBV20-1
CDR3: CSARAPGGSNTEAFF

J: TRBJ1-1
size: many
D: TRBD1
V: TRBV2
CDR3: CASTKDRGVAEAFF

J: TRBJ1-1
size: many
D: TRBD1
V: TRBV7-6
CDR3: CASSLRDRGQGEAFF

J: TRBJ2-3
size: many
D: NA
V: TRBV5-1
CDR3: CASSLIRGAADTQYF

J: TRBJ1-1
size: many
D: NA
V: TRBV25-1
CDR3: CASSEFLRLTEAFF

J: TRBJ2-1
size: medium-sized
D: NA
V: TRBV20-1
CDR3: CSALVSEQFF

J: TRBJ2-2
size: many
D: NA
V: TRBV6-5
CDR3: CASTTTRNTGELFF

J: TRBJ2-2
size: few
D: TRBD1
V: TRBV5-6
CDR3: CASSPPSGGGGGELFF

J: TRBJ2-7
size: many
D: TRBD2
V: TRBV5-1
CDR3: CASSGAGTTGDEQYF

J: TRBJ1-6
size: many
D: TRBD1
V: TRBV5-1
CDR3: CASTWRDRGNSPLHF

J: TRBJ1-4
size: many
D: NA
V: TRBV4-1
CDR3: CASSQWGLGKLFF

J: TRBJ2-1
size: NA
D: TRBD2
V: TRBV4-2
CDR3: CASSIQRGAQFYNEQFF

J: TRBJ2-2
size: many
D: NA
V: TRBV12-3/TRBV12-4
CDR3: CASSHPGELFF

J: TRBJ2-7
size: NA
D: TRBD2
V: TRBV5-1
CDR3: CASSSRTSKVNEQYF

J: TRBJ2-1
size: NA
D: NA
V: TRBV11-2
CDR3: CASSLDGLSYNEQFF

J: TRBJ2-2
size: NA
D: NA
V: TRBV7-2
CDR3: CASSVYRAGELFF

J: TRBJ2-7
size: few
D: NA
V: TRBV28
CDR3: CASSSGTKRKYF

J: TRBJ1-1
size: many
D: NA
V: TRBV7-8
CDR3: CASSLAYRNTEAFF

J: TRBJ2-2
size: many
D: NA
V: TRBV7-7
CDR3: CASSTQAGEGTGELFF

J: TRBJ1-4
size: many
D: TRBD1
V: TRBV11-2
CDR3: CASSSPGQGVRKLFF

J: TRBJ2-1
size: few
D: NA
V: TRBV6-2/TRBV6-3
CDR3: CASGTAGPEQFF

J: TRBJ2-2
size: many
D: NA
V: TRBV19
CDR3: CASTPPRNTGELFF

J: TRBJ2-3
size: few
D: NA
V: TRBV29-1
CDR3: CSVVGDRTTDTQYF

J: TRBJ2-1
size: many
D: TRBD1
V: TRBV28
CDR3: CASSWDSGQGRNEQFF

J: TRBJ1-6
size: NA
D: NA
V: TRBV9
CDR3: CASSTADSQPLHF

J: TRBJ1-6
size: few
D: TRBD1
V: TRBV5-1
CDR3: CASAIRQGYNSPLHF

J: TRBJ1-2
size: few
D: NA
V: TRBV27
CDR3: CASSLKGEGYTF

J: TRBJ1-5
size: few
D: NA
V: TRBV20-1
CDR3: CSAGRLWGNQPQHF

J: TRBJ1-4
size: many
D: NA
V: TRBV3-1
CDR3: CASSQARQGSEKLFF

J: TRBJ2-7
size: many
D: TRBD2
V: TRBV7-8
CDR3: CASSLVAGVINEQYF

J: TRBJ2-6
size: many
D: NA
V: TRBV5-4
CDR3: CASSFTGRGANVLTF